This T cell receptor beta chain emerged from a study of siplizumab effects on memory and regulatory T cells. A note on this clone: No antigen is known for it.

This table comes from immunoSEQ multiplex PCR, and its TCRdb copy is limited to in-frame clones, with some not included. The data show about 100,000 clones, 92% seen once. CDR3 length: 14 residues. Germline CDR1 is SGHNT and CDR2 is YYREEE (reference sequence). V lost 4 bases and J 0 bases, leaving 10 bases between the germline ends. Study-level points and caveats: Proliferating Tregs' suppressive function in siplizumab cultures went unconfirmed. Phenotypic classification as naive or memory proved unattainable for roughly 75-95% of proliferating CD4+ or CD8+ clones. Sequences that were alloreactive and traceable to unstimulated CD4+ memory cells were significantly reduced by siplizumab. In controls, 25% to 30% of mappable alloreactive CD4+ clones were Treg-derived on average, versus just under 70% with siplizumab.

The V and J genes are TRBV5-4 and TRBJ1-2; D gene unclear. Sequences were obtained from non-Treg CD4+ T cells sorted from blood. This TCR was recovered from a human donor in good health. The CDR3 is CASSTTAANYGYTF. CDR3 DNA sequence: TGTGCCAGCAGCACGACCGCGGCTAACTATGGCTACACCTTC.